The 26 T cell receptor beta chains below were found in one sample sequenced in a study of molecular identifiers for immune sequencing clone quantification. TCRdb reprocessed the PCR reads with MiXCR, giving one entry per CDR3 protein. The sample shows hundreds of thousands of distinct CDR3 sequences, roughly 27% of them seen only once. The sequencing input was naive CD8+ T cells from blood, with Jurkat cell RNA spiked in. The subset: FACS-sorted CD8+CD4-CCR7+CD45RA+ naive T cells. The receptors were gathered from a human donor in good health. Some libraries in this study had Jurkat cell RNA spiked in.

The gene calls are TRBV29-1 and TRBJ1-2; D remains ambiguous. The ends were cut back, 1 base at V and 4 bases at J, with 10 bases in the middle. The V gene's germline CDR1 is SQVTM and CDR2 ANQGSEA. The CDR3 loop spans 13 amino acids. As DNA, the CDR3 is TGCAGCGTTGAAGGGTATGTCAGCTATGGCTACACCTTC. Its translation is CSVEGYVSYGYTF. The full variable domain, in which reference TRBV29-1 and TRBJ1-2 provide the parts outside the CDR3, is SAVISQKPSRDICQRGTSLTIQCQVDSQVTMMFWYRQQPGQSLTLIATANQGSEATYESGFVIDKFPISRPNLTFSTLTVSNMSPEDSSIYLCSVEGYVSYGYTFGSGTRLTVV.

This clonotype was recorded at least ten times. J is TRBJ2-3 and V is TRBV4-3; D perhaps matches TRBD1 (5 bases). V was pared by 1 base and J by 4 bases, with 15 bases between. Germline loops: CDR1 LGHNA, CDR2 YSLEER. CDR3 length: 16 amino acids. The CDR3 region is CASSQGFTPGSDTQYF. DNA of the CDR3: TGCGCCAGCAGCCAAGGGTTCACCCCAGGGTCAGATACGCAGTATTTT.

The chain carries TRBV4-3 and TRBJ2-2; 11 positions match TRBD2. CDR1 and CDR2 (germline): LGHNA, YSLEER. This CDR3 is built from 18 residues. With 0 bases clipped from V and 4 bases from J, the junction kept 7 bases outside the gene matches. The CDR3 nucleotides are TGCGCCAGCAGCCAAGATCCAACTAGCGGGAGTATCACCGGGGAGCTGTTTTTT. Translating gives CASSQDPTSGSITGELFF.

This clonotype was seen at least ten times. The chain carries TRBV7-2 and TRBJ1-6, with D perhaps TRBD1 (6 bases). Germline-derived CDR1 and CDR2 are SGHTA and FQGNSA. The CDR3 is 15 residues long. V lost 5 bases to trimming and J lost 2 bases, with 10 bases between them. For the CDR3, the DNA is TGTGCCAGCAGCCCGCGGACAGCCTATAATTCACCCCTCCACTTT. It is translated as CASSPRTAYNSPLHF.

Regarding this clonotype: A read error may account for a junction end that differs from germline. The CDR3 loop reads CDSSQEGQPTDTQYF. The CDR3 DNA reads as TGTGACAGCAGCCAAGAGGGGCAACCCACAGATACGCAGTATTTT. The chain links TRBV3-1 to TRBJ2-3; D is tentatively TRBD1 or TRBD2 (5 bases each). The length of the CDR3 is 15 residues. CDR1 LGHDT and CDR2 YNNKEL come from the germline V gene (reference sequence).

This clonotype came up once. This may arise from a read error, as a much more abundant clone is one base away. This chain connects TRBV4-2 to TRBJ1-5; no reliable D call. With 6 bases removed from V and 15 bases from J, the gap between germline ends came to 30 bases. The length of the CDR3 is 16 residues. Germline V CDR1 and CDR2: LGHNA, YNFKEQ. The CDR3 protein is CASRLEELLTPALPHF. As DNA, the CDR3 is TGTGCCAGCAGACTCGAAGAGCTCCTGACTCCAGCCCTGCCGCATTTT.

Ten or more counts support this clonotype. The rearrangement links TRBV6-2 or TRBV6-3 to TRBJ2-7; no clear D gene. The CDR3 loop spans 15 amino acids. Germline loops: CDR1 MNHEY, CDR2 SVGEGT. The V and J ends lost 9 bases and 5 bases respectively, with 23 bases between them. The CDR3: CASSFTRLIEDEQYF. DNA for the CDR3: TGTGCCAGTTCCTTCACCAGGCTCATCGAGGACGAGCAGTACTTC.

This clonotype was seen at least ten times. The genes are TRBV7-9 and TRBJ2-5; D not certain. Germline assignment: CDR1 SEHNR and CDR2 FQNEAQ (reference sequence). V was clipped by 7 bases and J by 3 bases, with 15 bases between them. The CDR3 contains 14 residues. The CDR3 reads CASTKYQAEETQYF. The CDR3 region has the DNA TGTGCCAGCACCAAATACCAGGCCGAAGAGACCCAGTACTTC.

This clonotype was seen ten or more times. The chain links TRBV5-5 to TRBJ1-5, with no clear D. The CDR3 is 15 residues long. CDR1 and CDR2 from the germline V gene are SGHKS and YYEKEE (reference sequence). Deletions cut 0 bases from V and 1 base from J, with 8 bases between. The CDR3: CASSLAGRSNQPQHF. In nucleotides, the CDR3 is TGTGCCAGCAGCTTGGCCGGGAGGAGCAATCAGCCCCAGCATTTT.

This clonotype was picked up a small number of times. A read error may explain this, as a much larger clone is one base away. The CDR3 end shows no conserved phenylalanine or tryptophan, and so a read error is likely. This chain connects TRBV7-2 to TRBJ2-4; D possibly corresponds to TRBD1 (6 bases). The CDR3 loop spans 13 amino acids. V dropped 5 bases and J dropped 11 bases, with 16 bases sitting between them. In germline, CDR1 is SGHTA, CDR2 FQGNSA. For the CDR3, the DNA is TGTGCCAGCAGCCGATCAGGGGATTGGCTTCAGTACTAC. Protein: CASSRSGDWLQYY.

Worth noting for this clonotype: A much larger clone sits a single nucleotide away, making a read error possible. The final CDR3 position lacks the conserved phenylalanine or tryptophan, pointing to a likely read error. For the CDR3, the DNA is TGTGCCAGCAGCACACAGGGGATCAATCAGCCCCAGCATCTT. The encoded protein is CASSTQGINQPQHL. V gene TRBV14 combines with J gene TRBJ1-5, with TRBD1 matching over 7 bases. The V gene end was trimmed by 5 bases and the J gene end by 3 bases; junction bases not matched to a gene: 4. The germline V gene has CDR1 SGHDN and CDR2 FVKESK. The CDR3 consists of 14 residues.

This clonotype was detected ten times or more. The J gene is TRBJ2-7, the V gene TRBV5-5; TRBD1 matches at 7 bases. The CDR3 is made up of 15 amino acids. The V and J ends lost 0 bases and 1 base, in that order; junction bases with no gene match: 4. Germline V gene lookup returns CDR1 SGHKS and CDR2 YYEKEE (reference sequence). The CDR3 loop is CASSLVRTGSYEQYF. As DNA, the CDR3 is TGTGCCAGCAGCTTGGTTAGGACAGGTTCCTACGAGCAGTACTTC.

This clonotype showed up just a few times. The V call is TRBV7-9, the J call TRBJ2-1; 10 bases agree with TRBD2. Germline V gene lookup returns CDR1 SEHNR and CDR2 FQNEAQ (reference sequence). This CDR3 has 16 residues. Unmatched junction bases numbered 8, after V lost 5 bases and J lost 4 bases. For the CDR3, the DNA is TGTGCCAGCAGCCCCCCCCGGACTAGCGGTTACAATGAGCAGTTCTTC. Translated, it gives CASSPPRTSGYNEQFF. Together with reference TRBV7-9 and TRBJ2-1, the CDR3 gives the full variable domain: DTGVSQNPRHKITKRGQNVTFRCDPISEHNRLYWYRQTLGQGPEFLTYFQNEAQLEKSRLLSDRFSAERPKGSFSTLEIQRTEQGDSAMYLCASSPPRTSGYNEQFFGPGTRLTVL.

The rearrangement uses TRBV24-1 and TRBJ2-2; TRBD1 matches 7 bases. The CDR3 runs 20 residues. Germline V gives CDR1 KGHDR, CDR2 SFDVKD. V gave up 7 bases and J gave up 2 bases; unmatched junction bases: 21. DNA for the CDR3: TGTGCCACCAGAGATGCCCCGGGACAGAAAACACACCTAAACACCGGGGAGCTGTTTTTT. Translating it yields CATRDAPGQKTHLNTGELFF.

This clonotype was detected a few times. The rearrangement links TRBV6-6 to TRBJ2-5; 7 bases are shared with TRBD2. V lost 2 bases and J lost 5; bases outside the gene matches: 11. Germline V gives CDR1 MNHNY, CDR2 SVGAGI (reference sequence). The CDR3 consists of 16 residues. The CDR3 is CASSYPGLGALETQYF. CDR3 nucleotide sequence: TGTGCCAGCAGTTACCCCGGACTAGGTGCCCTGGAGACCCAGTACTTC.

In its sample, this clonotype was seen many times. The rearrangement uses TRBV7-2 and TRBJ2-3; no clear D. Deletions cut 2 bases from V and 4 bases from J, with 7 bases between. Germline lookup yields CDR1 SGHTA and CDR2 FQGNSA. CDR3 length equals 13 residues. The chain's CDR3 is CASSLMSPDTQYF. The CDR3 nucleotides read TGTGCCAGCAGCTTAATGAGCCCAGATACGCAGTATTTT.

About this clonotype itself: A much larger clonotype is one base distant, so this may be a read error. The rearrangement links TRBV5-1 to TRBJ2-3; a weak D match, TRBD2 (6 bases). The CDR3 loop spans 15 amino acids. Trimming removed 1 base at V and 4 bases at J, with 13 bases between. Germline V gene data show CDR1 as SGHRS and CDR2 as YFSETQ. CDR3 amino acids: CASSLQLAVADTQYF. The CDR3 coding sequence is TGCGCCAGCAGCTTGCAATTAGCGGTGGCAGATACGCAGTATTTT.

This clonotype showed up many times. The CDR3 coding sequence is TGTGCCAGCAGTGCAGGGCTGGGGGGGGGCACTGAAGCTTTCTTT. Its protein is CASSAGLGGGTEAFF. The chain employs TRBV27 and TRBJ1-1; tentative D call: TRBD1 (5 bases). Deletions cut 5 bases from V and 4 bases from J, with 17 bases between. Germline CDR1 and CDR2: MNHEY and SMNVEV (reference sequence). This CDR3 is 15 amino acids long.

The chain combines TRBV27 with TRBJ2-7; possibly TRBD2 for D (6 bases). The V gene lost 5 bases and the J gene lost 5 bases, with 16 bases spanning the gap. This CDR3 is 14 amino acids long. Germline CDR1 is MNHEY and CDR2 is SMNVEV (reference sequence). This CDR3 is CASSIAATLHEQYF. The CDR3 DNA follows: TGTGCCAGCAGTATAGCGGCCACCCTCCACGAGCAGTACTTC.

This clonotype was counted at least ten times. The chain couples TRBV7-2 to TRBJ2-5, with a possible D match to TRBD2 (5 bases). The CDR3 contains 15 residues. The V end lost 2 bases, the J end lost 1 base, and 11 bases lay between the germline ends. Germline V gene lookup returns CDR1 SGHTA and CDR2 FQGNSA. CDR3 in DNA: TGTGCCAGCAGCTTATGGTACGGGATCCAAGAGACCCAGTACTTC. Amino acids: CASSLWYGIQETQYF.

In this sample, this clonotype turned up a few times. CDR3 DNA sequence: TGTGCCAGCAGCTTAGCGGTTGGAGGGAATCAGCCCCAGCATTTT. Protein sequence: CASSLAVGGNQPQHF. The rearrangement uses TRBV7-9 and TRBJ1-5; no clear D. The CDR3 is made up of 15 amino acids. V was clipped by 0 bases and J by 4 bases, with 10 bases between them. Germline V gene sequence: CDR1 SEHNR, CDR2 FQNEAQ (reference sequence).

This clonotype has just a few counts. The chain employs TRBV19 and TRBJ2-5, with 10 nucleotides matching TRBD2. The V segment lost 5 bases and the J segment 1 base; nucleotides outside the gene matches: 10. This CDR3 contains 17 residues. Germline V CDR1 and CDR2: LNHDA, SQIVND (reference sequence). CDR3 sequence: CASSDPIAGGTQETQYF. The CDR3 nucleotides read TGTGCCAGTAGTGACCCCATAGCGGGGGGAACCCAAGAGACCCAGTACTTC.

This clonotype has a count of ten or more. The chain couples TRBV5-6 to TRBJ2-6; 7 bases align to TRBD1. V dropped 6 bases and J dropped 2; count of bases not matched to a gene: 5. CDR1 and CDR2 from the germline V gene are SGHDT and YYEEEE. This CDR3 has 15 residues. The CDR3 DNA reads TGTGCCAGCAACTACAGGGGTGCTGGGGCCAACGTCCTGACTTTC. Amino acids: CASNYRGAGANVLTF.

Of note for this clonotype: A much bigger clone sits one base away, suggesting this may be a read error. This chain uses TRBV20-1 with TRBJ2-7; perhaps D is TRBD1 or TRBD2 (5 bases each). The CDR3 has 16 amino acids. V lost 3 bases and J 3 bases, leaving 21 bases between the germline ends. In germline, CDR1 is DFQATT, CDR2 SNEGSKA (reference sequence). This CDR3 is CSASDLGPAANYEQYF. The CDR3 coding sequence is TGCAGTGCTAGCGACCTGGGACCAGCCGCAAACTACGAGCAGTACTTC.

The rearrangement joins TRBV9 to TRBJ2-4, with a possible D match to TRBD1 (6 bases). V lost 4 bases, J lost 7 bases, and 9 bases lay in between. The CDR3 sequence is 12 residues long. Germline CDR1 SGDLS, CDR2 YYNGEE. CDR3 in DNA: TGTGCCAGCAGCCCCCAGGGGAACATTCAGTACTTC. Translated, it gives CASSPQGNIQYF.

This clonotype was seen a handful of times. The chain links TRBV6-2 or TRBV6-3 to TRBJ2-1; D is unresolved. The length of the CDR3 is 15 residues. V lost 6 bases, J lost 0 bases, and 12 bases lay in between. Germline values: CDR1 MNHEY, CDR2 SVGEGT. The CDR3 region has the DNA TGTGCCAGCAGGACACTTAAAAGCTCCTACAATGAGCAGTTCTTC. It is translated as CASRTLKSSYNEQFF.